This entry lists 13 T cell receptor beta chains sequenced from one sample in a study of shared clonotypes between healthy human individuals (dated by TCRdb to about 2020). The library was built by means of the immunoSEQ multiplex PCR assay. TCRdb took this table from immuneACCESS and kept in-frame rearrangements with V and J called. Such tables lack part of the clones; where checked against another copy, unresolved V genes explain under half of the gap, and the rest is unexplained. Across this sample there are some 470,000 clones, with roughly four fifths seen only once. Of the sample, roughly 13% is held by the ten largest clones. Sequenced input: PBMCs. The receptors originated from a woman aged 40-49 years in good health. Some clones in this sample may be carry-over from other donors' samples.

The chain has TRBV7-9 and TRBJ1-3; D unclear. Trimming took 5 bases from V and 3 from J, leaving 5 bases between them. Germline V gene sequence: CDR1 SEHNR, CDR2 FQNEAQ (reference sequence). The CDR3 consists of 12 residues. CDR3 residues: CASSIIGNTIYF. The DNA for the CDR3 is TGTGCCAGCAGCATCATTGGAAACACCATATATTTT.

The rearrangement links TRBV6-6 to TRBJ2-2; a weak D match, TRBD1 (6 bases). Germline values: CDR1 MNHNY, CDR2 SVGAGI (reference sequence). The CDR3 is 13 residues long. V lost 8 bases and J 7 bases, leaving 14 bases between the germline ends. CDR3 coding DNA: TGTGCCAGCGTCAGGGGATTGGGCGGGGAGCTGTTTTTT. Protein: CASVRGLGGELFF.

This clone was seen just once. The rearrangement uses TRBV7-8 and TRBJ2-3; TRBD2 matches 8 bases. After removal of 3 bases from V and 2 bases from J, the junction contained 7 bases not matched to a gene. The CDR3 extends over 16 amino acids. Germline CDR1 and CDR2: SGHVS and FQNEAQ. This CDR3 is CASSFTSGFLTDTQYF. The CDR3 DNA is TGTGCCAGCAGCTTTACTAGCGGATTCCTCACAGATACGCAGTATTTT.

V and J are TRBV2 and TRBJ1-3; D possibly corresponds to TRBD1 (5 bases). The CDR3 loop spans 14 amino acids. Germline CDR1 and CDR2: SNHLY and FYNNEI. V was shortened by 3 bases and J by 5 bases, with 11 bases between the two germline ends. The chain's CDR3 is CASSEGGTRNTIYF. The CDR3 bases are TGTGCCAGCAGTGAGGGGGGGACCCGAAACACCATATATTTT.

The V gene is TRBV9, the J gene TRBJ2-5; D gene unclear. The CDR3 totals 13 residues. Germline V gene lookup returns CDR1 SGDLS and CDR2 YYNGEE. The V and J ends lost 0 bases and 5 bases respectively, with 8 bases between them. The DNA of the CDR3 is TGTGCCAGCAGCGTAGTTTTCGGGGAGACCCAGTACTTC. Translated, it gives CASSVVFGETQYF.

In this sample, this clone turned up once. The chain employs TRBV9 and TRBJ2-7, with D possibly matching TRBD1 (6 bases). The CDR3 spans 15 residues. Germline V gene data show CDR1 as SGDLS and CDR2 as YYNGEE. V lost 0 bases to trimming and J lost 5 bases, with 15 bases between them. The CDR3 nucleotides are TGTGCCAGCAGCGTAGCGGCTGGGGGCGGCCACGAGCAGTACTTC. Its translation is CASSVAAGGGHEQYF.

The sample holds a few counts of this clone. The chain joins TRBV5-1 to TRBJ2-5; 7 bases fit TRBD1. This CDR3 is 16 amino acids long. After removal of 3 bases from V and 5 bases from J, the junction contained 13 bases not matched to a gene. The germline V gene encodes CDR1 SGHRS and CDR2 YFSETQ. The CDR3, as DNA: TGCGCCAGCAGCTCCGTCGGGACAGTCCCAGGGGAGACCCAGTACTTC. It translates to CASSSVGTVPGETQYF.

The V call is TRBV30, the J call TRBJ1-4, with a possible D match to TRBD1 (6 bases). Germline V gene data show CDR1 as GTSNPN and CDR2 as SVGIG (reference sequence). Trimming shortened V by 2 bases and J by 3 bases, and 16 bases separated the two germline ends. This CDR3 has 16 amino acids. The CDR3 DNA reads as TGTGCCTGGAGTAAAACAACAGGGTGGGCTAATGAAAAACTGTTTTTT. This encodes CAWSKTTGWANEKLFF.

The count of this clone is one. The chain recombines TRBV30 with TRBJ2-5, with D unclear. This CDR3 has 13 amino acids. Trimming removed 3 bases from V and 3 bases from J, with 11 bases in between. Germline V CDR1 and CDR2: GTSNPN, SVGIG (reference sequence). The CDR3 DNA reads TGTGCCTGGAGCCTAGGGTCTGAAGAGACCCAGTACTTC. Translated: CAWSLGSEETQYF.

The chain joins TRBV6-5 to TRBJ2-2; possibly TRBD1 for D (5 bases). CDR1 MNHEY and CDR2 SVGAGI come from the germline V gene. This CDR3 contains 14 residues. The V end was cut by 1 base, the J end by 7 bases, with 10 bases between. The CDR3 spells CASSYYKGRGELFF. CDR3 DNA: TGTGCCAGCAGTTACTACAAGGGGCGCGGGGAGCTGTTTTTT.

V is TRBV5-1 and J is TRBJ2-1, with 9 positions matching TRBD2. This CDR3 is built from 15 residues. CDR1 is SGHRS, CDR2 YFSETQ, per germline. Unmatched junction bases numbered 5, after V lost 4 bases and J lost 3 bases. The CDR3 coding sequence is TGCGCCAGCAGCCCGACTAGCGGATTCTACAATGAGCAGTTCTTC. This codes for CASSPTSGFYNEQFF.

This chain uses TRBV28 with TRBJ1-5, with a tentative D call TRBD1 (6 bases). Between the trimmed V and J ends, which lost 7 bases and 0 bases, there was a span of 13 bases. This CDR3 comprises 15 residues. Germline CDR1 is MDHEN and CDR2 is SYDVKM. The CDR3 DNA is TGTGCCAGCATACAGGGACGACATAGCAATCAGCCCCAGCATTTT. It codes for CASIQGRHSNQPQHF.

The V call is TRBV18, the J call TRBJ1-2, with a possible D match to TRBD1 (5 bases). In germline, CDR1 is KGHSH, CDR2 LQKENI. Trimming shortened V by 3 bases and J by 6 bases, and 8 bases separated the two germline ends. CDR3 size: 12 residues. The CDR3 DNA is TGTGCCAGCTCACCCTCGGGGGATGGCTACACCTTC. Protein product: CASSPSGDGYTF.